The entry below gives a single T cell receptor beta chain sequence along with its context. The source of the sample is a study of shared T cell receptors in the human thymus. TCRdb keeps only in-frame clones here, not all; method: immunoSEQ multiplex PCR. The sample lists about 610,000 clones, 88% occurring once. Germline CDR1 MNHEY, CDR2 SVGAGI. The germline V and J ends were trimmed by 6 bases and 1 base, with 6 bases remaining between them. The length of the CDR3 is 12 residues. This same sample was also taken into another study, of human thymus T cells.

This TCR derives from a boy younger than two with a congenital heart defect. The specimen sequenced was thymocytes. J is TRBJ1-1 and V is TRBV6-5; D gene ambiguous. CDR3 sequence (DNA): TGTGCCAGCAGAGACAAGAACACTGAAGCTTTCTTT. This encodes CASRDKNTEAFF.